The sequence of this T cell receptor beta chain was determined in a study of early T cells in non-severe SARS-CoV-2 infection. Across the whole study: Whole-blood bulk RNA, unsorted, was sequenced, and chains were unpaired.

A word on this clonotype: A single base separates this from a much larger clone, so it may be a read error.

Individual cDNA molecules received unique molecular identifiers. MiXCR, run by TCRdb on the 5' RACE reads, gives a single entry per CDR3 protein. The table has 60,000 to 75,000 distinct CDR3 sequences, more than 9.5% seen once. The germline V and J ends were trimmed by 5 bases and 8 bases, with 16 bases remaining between them. The CDR3 is 13 residues long. CDR1 and CDR2 from the germline V gene are MNHEY and SMNVEV (reference sequence). The TCR was taken from an adult who was a healthcare worker with PCR-confirmed SARS-CoV-2 infection or an uninfected control (not recorded which). The source material was whole blood, sampled at baseline. The V and J genes are TRBV27 and TRBJ2-7; D assignment may be TRBD1 or TRBD2 (5 bases each). The CDR3 coding sequence is TGTGCCAGCAGTAGAGGGGTTCGCGTCAAGCAGTACTTC. This translates into CASSRGVRVKQYF.